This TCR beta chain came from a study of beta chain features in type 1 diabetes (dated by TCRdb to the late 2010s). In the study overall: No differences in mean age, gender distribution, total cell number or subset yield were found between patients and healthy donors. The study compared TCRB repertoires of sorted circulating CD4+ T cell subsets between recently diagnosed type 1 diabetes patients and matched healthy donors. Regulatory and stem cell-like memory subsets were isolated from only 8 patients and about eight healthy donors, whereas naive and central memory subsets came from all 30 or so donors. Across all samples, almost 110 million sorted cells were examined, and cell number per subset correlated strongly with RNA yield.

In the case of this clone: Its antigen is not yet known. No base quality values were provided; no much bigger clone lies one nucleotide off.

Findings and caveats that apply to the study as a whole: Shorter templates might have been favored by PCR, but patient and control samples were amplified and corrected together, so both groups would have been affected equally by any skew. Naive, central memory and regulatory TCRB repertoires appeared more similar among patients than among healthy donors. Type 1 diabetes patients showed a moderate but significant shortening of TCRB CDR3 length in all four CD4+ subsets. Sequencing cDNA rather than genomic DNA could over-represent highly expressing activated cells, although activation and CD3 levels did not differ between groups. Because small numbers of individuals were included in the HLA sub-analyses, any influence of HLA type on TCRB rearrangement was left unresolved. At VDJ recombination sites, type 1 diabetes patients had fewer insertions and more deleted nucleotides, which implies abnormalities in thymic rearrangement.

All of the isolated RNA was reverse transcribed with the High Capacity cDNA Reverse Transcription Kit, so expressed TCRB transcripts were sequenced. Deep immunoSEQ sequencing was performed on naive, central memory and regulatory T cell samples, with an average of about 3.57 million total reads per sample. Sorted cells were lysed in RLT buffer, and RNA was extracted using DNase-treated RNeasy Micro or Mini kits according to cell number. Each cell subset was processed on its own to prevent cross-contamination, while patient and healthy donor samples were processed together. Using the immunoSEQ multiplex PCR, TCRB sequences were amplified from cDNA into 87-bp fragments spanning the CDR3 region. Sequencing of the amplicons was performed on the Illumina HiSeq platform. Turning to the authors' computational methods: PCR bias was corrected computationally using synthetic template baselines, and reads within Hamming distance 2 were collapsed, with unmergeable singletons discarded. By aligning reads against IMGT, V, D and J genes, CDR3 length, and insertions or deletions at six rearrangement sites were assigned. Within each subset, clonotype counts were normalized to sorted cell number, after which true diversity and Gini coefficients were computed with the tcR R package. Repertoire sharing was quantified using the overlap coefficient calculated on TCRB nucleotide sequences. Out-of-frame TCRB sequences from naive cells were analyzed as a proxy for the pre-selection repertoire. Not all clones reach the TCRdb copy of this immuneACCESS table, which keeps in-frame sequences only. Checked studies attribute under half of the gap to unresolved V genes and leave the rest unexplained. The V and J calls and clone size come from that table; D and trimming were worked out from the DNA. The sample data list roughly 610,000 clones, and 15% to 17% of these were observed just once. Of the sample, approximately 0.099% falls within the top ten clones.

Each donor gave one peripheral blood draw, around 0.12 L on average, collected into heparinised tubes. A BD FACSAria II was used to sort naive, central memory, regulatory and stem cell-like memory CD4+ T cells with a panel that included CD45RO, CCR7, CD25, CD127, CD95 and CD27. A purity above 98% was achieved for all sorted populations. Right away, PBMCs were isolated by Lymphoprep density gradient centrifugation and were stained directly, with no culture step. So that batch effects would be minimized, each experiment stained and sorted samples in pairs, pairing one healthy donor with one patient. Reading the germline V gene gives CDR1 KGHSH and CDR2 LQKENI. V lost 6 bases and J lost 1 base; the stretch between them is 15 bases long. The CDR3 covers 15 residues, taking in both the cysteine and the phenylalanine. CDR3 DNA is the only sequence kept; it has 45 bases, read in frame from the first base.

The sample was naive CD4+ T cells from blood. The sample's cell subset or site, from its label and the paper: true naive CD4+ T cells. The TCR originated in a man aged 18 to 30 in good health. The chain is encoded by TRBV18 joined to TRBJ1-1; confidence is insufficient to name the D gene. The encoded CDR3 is CASSPGRGGNTEAFF. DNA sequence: TGTGCCAGCTCCCCCGGGCGGGGAGGGAACACTGAAGCTTTCTTT.